Described below is a single T cell receptor beta chain sequence and its context. The antigen remains undetermined. The data originate from a study of T cell repertoires in cytomegalovirus infection. In the study overall: Indicated by public TCR beta signatures were CMV infection and matching HLA type.

The CDR3 length is 15 residues. V was trimmed by 5 bases and J by 6 bases, leaving 20 bases between them. Germline V lookup: CDR1 SEHNR, CDR2 FQNEAQ (reference sequence). General study points: The ex vivo response was dominated by HLA-C-restricted CMV-specific TCR beta clonotypes. Cumulative public TCR beta family frequency identified carriers of CMV plus the relevant HLA.

From the reads, TCRdb called clonotypes with MiXCR, one entry per CDR3 protein. This table holds about 100,000 distinct CDR3 sequences, 15% to 20% found once. The chain carries TRBV7-9 and TRBJ2-7; D may be TRBD1 (8 bases). This clonotype was obtained from a human donor in good health (CMV status not recorded). Some clones in this sample may be carry-over from other donors' samples. The source material was PBMCs. CDR3 residues: CASSPYRGGNGEQYF. For the CDR3, the DNA is TGTGCCAGCAGCCCGTACAGGGGGGGAAACGGCGAGCAGTACTTC.